The clone carrying this TCR beta chain was seen once. These data come from a study of monozygotic twins with cystic fibrosis. V gave up 7 bases and J gave up 5 bases; unmatched junction bases: 13. The CDR3 covers 15 residues. Germline V gene lookup returns CDR1 MNHNY and CDR2 SVGAGI (reference sequence). Profiled with immunoSEQ multiplex PCR; TCRdb holds only in-frame clones, not every one. This sample has roughly 25,000 clones; 95% to 98% occur once, and the top ten carry 2.7%. This TCR came from a girl aged 2-9 years with cystic fibrosis. Sequenced input: blood. The gene calls are TRBV6-6 and TRBJ1-1; 7 bases are shared with TRBD1. The CDR3 nucleotides are TGTGCCAGCATATGGGACAGAGGTGATTGGACTGAAGCTTTCTTT. Its protein product is CASIWDRGDWTEAFF.